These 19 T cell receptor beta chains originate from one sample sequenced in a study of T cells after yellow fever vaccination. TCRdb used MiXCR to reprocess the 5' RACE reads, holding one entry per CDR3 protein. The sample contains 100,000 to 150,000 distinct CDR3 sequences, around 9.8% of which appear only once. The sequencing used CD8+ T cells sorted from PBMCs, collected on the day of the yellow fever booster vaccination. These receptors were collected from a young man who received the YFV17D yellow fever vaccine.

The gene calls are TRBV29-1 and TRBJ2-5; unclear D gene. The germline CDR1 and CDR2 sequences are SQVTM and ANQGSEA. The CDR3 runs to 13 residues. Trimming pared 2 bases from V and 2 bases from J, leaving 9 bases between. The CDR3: CSVERDRQETQYF. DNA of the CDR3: TGCAGCGTTGAAAGGGATAGACAAGAGACCCAGTACTTC.

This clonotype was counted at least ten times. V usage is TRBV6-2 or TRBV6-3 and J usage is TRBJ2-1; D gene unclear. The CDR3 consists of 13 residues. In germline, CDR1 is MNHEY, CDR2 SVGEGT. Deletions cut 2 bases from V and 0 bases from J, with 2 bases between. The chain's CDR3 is CASSYSSYNEQFF. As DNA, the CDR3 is TGTGCCAGCAGTTACAGCTCCTACAATGAGCAGTTCTTC.

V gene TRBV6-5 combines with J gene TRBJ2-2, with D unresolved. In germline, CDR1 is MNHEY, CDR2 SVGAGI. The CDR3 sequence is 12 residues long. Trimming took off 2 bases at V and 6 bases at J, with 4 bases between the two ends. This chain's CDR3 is CASSYMAGELFF. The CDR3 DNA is TGTGCCAGCAGTTACATGGCCGGGGAGCTGTTTTTT.

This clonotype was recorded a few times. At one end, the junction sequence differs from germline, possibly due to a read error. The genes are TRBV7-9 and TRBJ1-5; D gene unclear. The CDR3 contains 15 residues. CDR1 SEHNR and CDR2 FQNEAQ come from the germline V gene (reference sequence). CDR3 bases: TGTGCCAGCAGTTTAGACGGATATAGCAATCAGCCCCAGCATTTT. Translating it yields CASSLDGYSNQPQHF.

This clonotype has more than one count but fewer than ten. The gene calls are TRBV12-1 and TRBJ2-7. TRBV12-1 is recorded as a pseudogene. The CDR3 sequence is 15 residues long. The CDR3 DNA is TGTGCCAGCAGCTTTGGAGCTATGAGCTCCTACGAGCAGTACGTC. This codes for CASSFGAMSSYEQYV.

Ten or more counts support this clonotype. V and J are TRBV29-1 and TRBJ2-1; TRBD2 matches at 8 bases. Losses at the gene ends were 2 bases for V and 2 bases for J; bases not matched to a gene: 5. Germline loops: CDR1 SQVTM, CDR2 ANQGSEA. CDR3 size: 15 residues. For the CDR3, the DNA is TGCAGCGTTGAATTGGGTAGCGGGACCTACAATGAGCAGTTCTTC. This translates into CSVELGSGTYNEQFF.

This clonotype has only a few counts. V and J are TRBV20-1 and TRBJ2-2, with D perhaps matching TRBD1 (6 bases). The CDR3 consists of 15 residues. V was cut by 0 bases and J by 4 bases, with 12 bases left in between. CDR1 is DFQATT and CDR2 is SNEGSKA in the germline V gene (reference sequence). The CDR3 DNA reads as TGCAGTGCTAGAGATCGGCAGGGGAGCACCGGGGAGCTGTTTTTT. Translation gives CSARDRQGSTGELFF.

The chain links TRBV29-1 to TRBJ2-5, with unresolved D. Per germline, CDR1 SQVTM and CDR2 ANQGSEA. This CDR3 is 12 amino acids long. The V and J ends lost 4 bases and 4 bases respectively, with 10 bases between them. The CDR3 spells CSVVGLRETQYF. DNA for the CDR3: TGCAGCGTTGTCGGGCTGAGAGAGACCCAGTACTTC.

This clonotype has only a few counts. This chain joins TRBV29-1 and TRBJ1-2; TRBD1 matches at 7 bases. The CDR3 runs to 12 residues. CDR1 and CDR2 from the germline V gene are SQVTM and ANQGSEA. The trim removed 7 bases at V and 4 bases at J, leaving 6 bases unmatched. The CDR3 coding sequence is TGCAGCGCAAGACAGGGCGTCTATGGCTACACCTTC. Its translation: CSARQGVYGYTF.

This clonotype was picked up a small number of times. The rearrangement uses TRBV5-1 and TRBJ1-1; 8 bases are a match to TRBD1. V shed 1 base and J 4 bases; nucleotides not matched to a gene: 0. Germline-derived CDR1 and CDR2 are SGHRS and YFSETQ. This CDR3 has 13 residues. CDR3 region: CASSLQGATEAFF. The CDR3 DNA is TGCGCCAGCAGCTTGCAGGGGGCCACTGAAGCTTTCTTT.

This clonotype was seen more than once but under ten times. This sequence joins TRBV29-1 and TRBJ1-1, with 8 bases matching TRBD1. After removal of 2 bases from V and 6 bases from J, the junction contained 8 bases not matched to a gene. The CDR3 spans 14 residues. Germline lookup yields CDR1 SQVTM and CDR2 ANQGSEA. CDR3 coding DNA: TGCAGCGTTGAACACAGGGGGTCGTACGCTGAAGCTTTCTTT. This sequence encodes CSVEHRGSYAEAFF.

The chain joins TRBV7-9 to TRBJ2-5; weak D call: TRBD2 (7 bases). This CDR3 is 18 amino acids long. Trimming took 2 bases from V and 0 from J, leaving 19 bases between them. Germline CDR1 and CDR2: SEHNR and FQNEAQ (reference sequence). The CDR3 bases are TGTGCCAGCAGCTTACCCCGTTCGGGAGGACAGTACCAAGAGACCCAGTACTTC. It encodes CASSLPRSGGQYQETQYF.

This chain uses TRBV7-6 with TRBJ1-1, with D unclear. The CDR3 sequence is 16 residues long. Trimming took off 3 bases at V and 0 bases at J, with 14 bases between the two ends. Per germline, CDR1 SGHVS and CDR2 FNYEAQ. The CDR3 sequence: CASSFPDGSMNTEAFF. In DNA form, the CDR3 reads TGTGCCAGCAGCTTTCCGGACGGAAGTATGAACACTGAAGCTTTCTTT.

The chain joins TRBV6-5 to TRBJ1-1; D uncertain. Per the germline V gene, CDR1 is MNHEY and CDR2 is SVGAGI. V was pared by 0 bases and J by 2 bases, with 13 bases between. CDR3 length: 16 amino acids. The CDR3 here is CASSYSVDGLNTEAFF. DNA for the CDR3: TGTGCCAGCAGTTACTCTGTTGACGGCCTAAACACTGAAGCTTTCTTT.

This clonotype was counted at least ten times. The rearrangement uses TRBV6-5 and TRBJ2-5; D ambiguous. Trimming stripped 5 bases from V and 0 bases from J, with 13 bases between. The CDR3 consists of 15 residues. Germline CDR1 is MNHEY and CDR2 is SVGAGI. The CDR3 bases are TGTGCCAGCAGTCATGGGCCAACGTACCAAGAGACCCAGTACTTC. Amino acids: CASSHGPTYQETQYF.

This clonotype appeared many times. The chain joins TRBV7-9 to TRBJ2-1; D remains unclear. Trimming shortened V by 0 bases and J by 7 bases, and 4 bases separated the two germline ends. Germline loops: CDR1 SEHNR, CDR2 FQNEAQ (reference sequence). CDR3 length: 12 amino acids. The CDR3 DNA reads TGTGCCAGCAGCTTAGCCGTGAATGAGCAGTTCTTC. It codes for CASSLAVNEQFF.

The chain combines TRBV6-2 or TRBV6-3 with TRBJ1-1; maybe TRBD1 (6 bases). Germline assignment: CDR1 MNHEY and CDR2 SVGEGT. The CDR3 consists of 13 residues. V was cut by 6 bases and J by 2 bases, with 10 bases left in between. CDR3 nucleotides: TGTGCCAGCAGATCCAGGGGAAACACTGAAGCTTTCTTT. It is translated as CASRSRGNTEAFF.

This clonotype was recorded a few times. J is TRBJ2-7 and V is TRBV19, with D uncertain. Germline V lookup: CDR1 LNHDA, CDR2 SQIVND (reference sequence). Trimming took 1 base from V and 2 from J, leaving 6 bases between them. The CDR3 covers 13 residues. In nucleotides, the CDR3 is TGTGCCAGTAGTATAGTTTCGACCTACGAGCAGTACTTC. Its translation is CASSIVSTYEQYF.

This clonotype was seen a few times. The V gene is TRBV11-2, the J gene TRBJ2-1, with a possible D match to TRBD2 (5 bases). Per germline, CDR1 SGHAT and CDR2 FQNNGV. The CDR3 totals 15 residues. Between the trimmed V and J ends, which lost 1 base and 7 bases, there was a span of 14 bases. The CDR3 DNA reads TGTGCCAGCAGCTTAGGGAGCGGTCCGGGTAATGAGCAGTTCTTC. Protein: CASSLGSGPGNEQFF.